This T cell receptor (beta chain) derives from a study of OX40 agonist ivuxolimab in advanced cancers. General observations from the study: Some patients without response likewise showed low normalized clonal expansion. The average count of expanded clones was higher among CD8+ T cells than among CD4+.

Trimming stripped 3 bases from V and 3 bases from J, with 8 bases between. CDR1 and CDR2 from the germline V gene are GTSNPN and SVGIG (reference sequence). The CDR3 length is 12 residues. Notes on this clone: The antigen is undetermined.

Using immunoSEQ multiplex PCR, the repertoire was profiled, and TCRdb retains in-frame clones only, with some absent. The sample records 35,000 to 55,000 clones, 75% to 85% being singletons. The clonotype was recovered from an adult with an advanced solid tumor such as melanoma, head and neck, liver or kidney cancer. Sequenced here: CD4+ or CD8+ T cells sorted from blood, sampled in a trial of the OX40 agonist ivuxolimab. The chain recombines TRBV30 with TRBJ1-1; TRBD1 is a possible D gene (6 bases). The CDR3, as DNA: TGTGCCTGGAGGGACAGTTACACTGAAGCTTTCTTT. It translates to CAWRDSYTEAFF.